The source of this T cell receptor (beta chain) is a study of beta chain features in type 1 diabetes. Study outcomes and limitations: Patients and controls would share equally any PCR tilt toward shorter templates.

TCRB transcripts that were expressed got sequenced, as all of the isolated RNA had been reverse transcribed. Repertoires were generated with immunoSEQ multiplex PCR, while TCRdb's copy carries only in-frame clones and drops some. The data show hundreds of thousands of clones, with around 16% seen just once and approximately 0.099% held by the top ten. A remark on this clone: Antigen unknown.

The CDR3 has 14 amino acids. V gave up 6 bases and J gave up 5 bases; unmatched junction bases: 9. Looked up from germline, CDR1 is LNHNV and CDR2 is YYDKDF (reference sequence). Sample: naive CD4+ T cells from blood. The TCR originated in a man aged 18 to 30 in good health. This chain connects TRBV15 to TRBJ1-2; 7 bases align to TRBD1. This CDR3 is CATRRQGAEYGYTF. The CDR3 DNA reads TGTGCCACCAGACGACAGGGTGCAGAATATGGCTACACCTTC.